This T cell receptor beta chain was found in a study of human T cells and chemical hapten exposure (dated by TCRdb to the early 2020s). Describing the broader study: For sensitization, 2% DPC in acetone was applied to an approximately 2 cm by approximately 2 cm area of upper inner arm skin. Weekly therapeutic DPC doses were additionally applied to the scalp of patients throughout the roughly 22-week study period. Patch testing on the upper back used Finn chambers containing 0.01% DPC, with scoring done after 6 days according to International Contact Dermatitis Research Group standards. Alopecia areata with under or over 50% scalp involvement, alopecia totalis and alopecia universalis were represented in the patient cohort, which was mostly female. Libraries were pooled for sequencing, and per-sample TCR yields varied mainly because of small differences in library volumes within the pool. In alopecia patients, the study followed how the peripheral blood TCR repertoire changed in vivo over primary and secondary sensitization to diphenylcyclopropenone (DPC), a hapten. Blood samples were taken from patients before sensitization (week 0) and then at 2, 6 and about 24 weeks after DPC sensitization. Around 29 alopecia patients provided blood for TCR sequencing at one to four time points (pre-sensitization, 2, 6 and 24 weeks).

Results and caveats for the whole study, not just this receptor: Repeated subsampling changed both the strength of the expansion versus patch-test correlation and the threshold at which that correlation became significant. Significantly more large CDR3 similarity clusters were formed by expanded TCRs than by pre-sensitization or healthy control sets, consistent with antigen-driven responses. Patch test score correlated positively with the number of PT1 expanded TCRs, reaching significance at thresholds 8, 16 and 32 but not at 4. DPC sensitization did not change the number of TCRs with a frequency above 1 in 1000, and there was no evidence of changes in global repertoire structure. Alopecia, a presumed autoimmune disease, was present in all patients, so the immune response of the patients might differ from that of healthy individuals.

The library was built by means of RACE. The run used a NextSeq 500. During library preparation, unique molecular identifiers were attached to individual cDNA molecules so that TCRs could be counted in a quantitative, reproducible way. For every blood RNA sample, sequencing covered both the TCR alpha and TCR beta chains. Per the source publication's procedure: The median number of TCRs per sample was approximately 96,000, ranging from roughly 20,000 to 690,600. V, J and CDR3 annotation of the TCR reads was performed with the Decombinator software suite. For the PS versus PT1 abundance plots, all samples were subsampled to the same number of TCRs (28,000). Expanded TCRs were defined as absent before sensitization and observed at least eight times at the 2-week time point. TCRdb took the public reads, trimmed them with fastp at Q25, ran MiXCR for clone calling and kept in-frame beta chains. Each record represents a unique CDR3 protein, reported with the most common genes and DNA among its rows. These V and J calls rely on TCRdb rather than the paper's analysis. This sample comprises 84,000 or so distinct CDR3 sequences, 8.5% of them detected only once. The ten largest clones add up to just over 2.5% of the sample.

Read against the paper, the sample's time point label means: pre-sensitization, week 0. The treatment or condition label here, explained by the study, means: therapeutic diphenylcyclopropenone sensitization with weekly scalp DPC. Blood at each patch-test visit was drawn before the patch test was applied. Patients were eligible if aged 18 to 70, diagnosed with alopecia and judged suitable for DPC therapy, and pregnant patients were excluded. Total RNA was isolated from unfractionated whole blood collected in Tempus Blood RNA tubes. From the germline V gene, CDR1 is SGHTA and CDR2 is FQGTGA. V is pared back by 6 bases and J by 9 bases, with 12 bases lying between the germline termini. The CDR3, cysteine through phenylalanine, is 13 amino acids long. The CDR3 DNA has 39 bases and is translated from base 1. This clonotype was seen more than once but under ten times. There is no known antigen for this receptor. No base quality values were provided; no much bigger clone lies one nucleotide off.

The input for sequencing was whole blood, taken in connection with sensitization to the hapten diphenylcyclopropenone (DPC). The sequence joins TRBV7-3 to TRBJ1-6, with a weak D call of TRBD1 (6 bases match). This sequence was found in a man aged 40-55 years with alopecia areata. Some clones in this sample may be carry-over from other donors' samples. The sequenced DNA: TGTGCCAGCAGAGGACAGCTTGTTTCACCCCTCCACTTT. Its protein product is CASRGQLVSPLHF.